Presented here are 14 T cell receptor beta chains from one specimen sequenced in a study of T cells expressing NK-cell markers. TCRdb reprocessed the 5' RACE reads; each CDR3 protein has one entry and no DNA is given. The sample is made up of about 160,000 distinct CDR3 sequences, and the top ten hold about 18% of it. Sequencing was performed on blood T cells: a sorted CD56 or NKG2C T cell subset, CD4+ or CD8+ T cells, or bulk PBMC T cells (not recorded which). These receptors all stem from a woman between 18 and 75 years old in good health.

V is TRBV5-1 and J is TRBJ2-1; TCRdb outputs TRBD1, but without DNA this stays unchecked. Germline V gene sequence: CDR1 SGHRS, CDR2 YFSETQ. The CDR3 runs 14 residues. The CDR3 loop is CASSAGQLGDEQFF.

The V call is TRBV4-1, the J call TRBJ2-7; lacking DNA, the TRBD2 call made by TCRdb goes unchecked. This CDR3 spans 16 amino acids. Germline values: CDR1 MGHRA, CDR2 YSYEKL. The CDR3 is CASSQEIGAFAYEQYF.

The genes are TRBV27 and TRBJ2-7; the D call of TRBD2 rests on TCRdb alone, since no DNA is present to check it. CDR1 and CDR2 (germline): MNHEY, SMNVEV (reference sequence). The CDR3 sequence is 15 residues long. The CDR3 loop is CASSSTGTGAYEQYF.

CDR3 residues: CAWTSYNEQFF. The chain has TRBV30 and TRBJ2-1. Germline CDR1 and CDR2: GTSNPN and SVGIG (reference sequence). The CDR3 extends over 11 amino acids.

The chain carries TRBV15 and TRBJ1-5; the D call from TCRdb, TRBD1, cannot be confirmed without DNA. Germline V gene lookup returns CDR1 LNHNV and CDR2 YYDKDF (reference sequence). The CDR3 has 13 residues. The CDR3: CATSIPGVQPQHF. Full variable domain (outside the CDR3, taken from reference TRBV15 and TRBJ1-5): DAMVIQNPRYQVTQFGKPVTLSCSQTLNHNVMYWYQQKSSQAPKLLFHYYDKDFNNEADTPDNFQSRRPNTSFCFLDIRSPGLGDTAMYLCATSIPGVQPQHFGDGTRLSIL.

The chain couples TRBV12-3 or TRBV12-4 to TRBJ2-7; TCRdb reports TRBD2, a call that lacks DNA to check it against. The CDR3 consists of 15 residues. The CDR3 loop reads CASTLAGGKSYEQYF.

This chain joins TRBV28 and TRBJ2-4; TCRdb returns TRBD2, unconfirmable since there is no DNA. The CDR3 runs 17 residues. Germline V gene data show CDR1 as MDHEN and CDR2 as SYDVKM. CDR3 amino acids: CASSLLREGGAKNIQYF.

The CDR3 sequence is CASREGPTNSPLHF. The chain carries TRBV5-1 and TRBJ1-6. There are 14 residues in the CDR3. CDR1 is SGHRS, CDR2 YFSETQ, per germline.

The gene calls are TRBV20-1 and TRBJ1-1; TCRdb's assignment of TRBD1 cannot be checked, as there is no DNA. Germline values: CDR1 DFQATT, CDR2 SNEGSKA (reference sequence). The CDR3 runs 14 residues. CDR3 sequence: CSARRGMMNTEAFF.

The chain uses TRBV9 and TRBJ1-6; the TRBD1 assignment by TCRdb is unverifiable without DNA. The V gene's germline CDR1 is SGDLS and CDR2 YYNGEE. The CDR3 runs to 15 residues. This CDR3 reads CASSVSDRAYSPLHF.

V and J are TRBV3-1 and TRBJ2-7; TCRdb's D gene call, TRBD1, goes unchecked for lack of DNA. This CDR3 comprises 16 residues. Germline CDR1 is LGHDT and CDR2 is YNNKEL (reference sequence). CDR3 amino acids: CASSQEGPRLGYEQYF.

The CDR3 sequence: CASSLLAGGLSYEQYF. The genes are TRBV27 and TRBJ2-7; TCRdb names TRBD2, which stays unverified in the absence of DNA. Germline-derived CDR1 and CDR2 are MNHEY and SMNVEV (reference sequence). The CDR3 runs 16 residues.

The gene calls are TRBV25-1 and TRBJ1-2. Germline CDR1 MGHDK, CDR2 SYGVNS. CDR3 size: 11 residues. CDR3 region: CATSGGNGYTF.

The chain carries TRBV7-2 and TRBJ2-3; TCRdb returns TRBD1, unconfirmable since there is no DNA. The germline V gene has CDR1 SGHTA and CDR2 FQGNSA. CDR3 length: 13 amino acids. The CDR3 sequence is CASSPQGPDTQYF.